The 9 T cell receptor beta chains listed next were all sequenced from one sample in a study of CD8+ T cells in alopecia areata. As the sequencing template, cDNA was produced by extracting RNA and reverse transcribing it. Using immunoSEQ multiplex PCR, the repertoire was profiled, and TCRdb retains in-frame clones only, with some absent. Here the sample spans hundreds of thousands of clones, 67% being singletons. The sequenced sample was CD4+ T cells sorted from blood, obtained at week 0. All receptors derive from a human donor with alopecia areata.

This chain connects TRBV30 to TRBJ2-2; D is perhaps TRBD1 or TRBD2 (5 bases each). Germline values: CDR1 GTSNPN, CDR2 SVGIG (reference sequence). CDR3 length: 16 residues. Trimming left V 0 bases short and J 4 bases short, with 15 bases between. The CDR3 loop reads CAWSVLPGPSTGELFF. Written as DNA, the CDR3 is TGTGCCTGGAGTGTACTCCCGGGGCCGAGCACCGGGGAGCTGTTTTTT.

There are a few counts of this clone. The rearrangement joins TRBV29-1 to TRBJ2-4, with unresolved D. The CDR3 has 11 residues. The germline V gene has CDR1 SQVTM and CDR2 ANQGSEA. The V and J ends lost 1 base and 9 bases respectively, with 7 bases between them. CDR3 nucleotides: TGCAGCGTTGAAGTCTACGGCATTCAGTACTTC. Its translation is CSVEVYGIQYF.

V gene TRBV4-1 combines with J gene TRBJ1-1; 7 positions match TRBD1. CDR1 and CDR2 (germline): MGHRA, YSYEKL. J was trimmed by 4 bases and V by 0 bases; bases with no gene match: 5. The CDR3 runs 15 residues. The CDR3 DNA follows: TGCGCCAGCAGCCAAGACGGGAACAGGGGCACTGAAGCTTTCTTT. Translating it yields CASSQDGNRGTEAFF.

This chain uses TRBV6-6 with TRBJ2-6; D remains ambiguous. Germline V lookup: CDR1 MNHNY, CDR2 SVGAGI (reference sequence). The CDR3 extends over 14 amino acids. Trimming stripped 4 bases from V and 1 base from J, with 5 bases between. The DNA of the CDR3 is TGTGCCAGCAGTTCTGATTCTGGGGCCAACGTCCTGACTTTC. This codes for CASSSDSGANVLTF.

The genes are TRBV6-5 and TRBJ2-4; tentative D call: TRBD2 (5 bases). The CDR3 has 16 amino acids. Germline assignment: CDR1 MNHEY and CDR2 SVGAGI. The V end lost 1 base, the J end lost 9 bases, and 19 bases lay between the germline ends. The CDR3 coding sequence is TGTGCCAGCAGTTACTATAGGCACCTTCGTGCGGGCATTCAGTACTTC. As protein: CASSYYRHLRAGIQYF.

The chain is built from TRBV5-4 and TRBJ2-1; D may be TRBD1 (6 bases). CDR1 is SGHNT, CDR2 YYREEE, per germline (reference sequence). Trimming took off 3 bases at V and 3 bases at J, with 10 bases between the two ends. This CDR3 contains 14 residues. The DNA for the CDR3 is TGTGCCAGCAGCTATTGGACAGTCTACAATGAGCAGTTCTTC. It yields the protein CASSYWTVYNEQFF.

As concerns this clone: Other DNA sequences within the sample encode an identical CDR3. The chain carries TRBV29-1 and TRBJ2-7, with 11 bases aligning to TRBD1. CDR1 and CDR2 (germline): SQVTM, ANQGSEA. After removal of 6 bases from V and 5 bases from J, the junction contained 3 bases not matched to a gene. The CDR3 is 12 residues long. CDR3 region: CSVGTGGNEQYF. The CDR3 DNA sequence: TGCAGCGTAGGGACAGGGGGGAACGAGCAGTACTTC.

The rearrangement links TRBV2 to TRBJ1-5, with D unclear. The CDR3 is 12 amino acids. V shed 3 bases and J shed 6 bases, with 6 bases lying between them. Germline CDR1 and CDR2: SNHLY and FYNNEI. The DNA of the CDR3 is TGTGCCAGCAGTGAGAGCGGTCAGCCCCAGCATTTT. This translates into CASSESGQPQHF.

This sequence joins TRBV29-1 and TRBJ1-4; D is ambiguous. The length of the CDR3 is 13 residues. Germline assignment: CDR1 SQVTM and CDR2 ANQGSEA. V lost 2 bases and J 4 bases, leaving 8 bases between the germline ends. Written as DNA, the CDR3 is TGCAGCGTTGAACGGCAACTTAATGAAAAACTGTTTTTT. Its protein is CSVERQLNEKLFF.